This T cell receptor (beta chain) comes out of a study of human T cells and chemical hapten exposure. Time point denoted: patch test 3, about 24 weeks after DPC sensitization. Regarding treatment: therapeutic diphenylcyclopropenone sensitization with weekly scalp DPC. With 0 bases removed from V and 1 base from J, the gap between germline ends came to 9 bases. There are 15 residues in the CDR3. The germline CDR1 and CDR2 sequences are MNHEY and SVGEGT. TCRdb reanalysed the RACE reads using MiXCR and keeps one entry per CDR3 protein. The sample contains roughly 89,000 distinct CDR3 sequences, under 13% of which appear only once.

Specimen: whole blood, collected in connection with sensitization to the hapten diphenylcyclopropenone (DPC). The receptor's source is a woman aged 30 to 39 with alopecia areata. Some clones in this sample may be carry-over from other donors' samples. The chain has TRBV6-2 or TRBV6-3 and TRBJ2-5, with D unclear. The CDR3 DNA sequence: TGTGCCAGCAGTTACTCGAAAGGCAGCCAAGAGACCCAGTACTTC. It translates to CASSYSKGSQETQYF.